This T cell receptor (beta chain) was captured in a study of siplizumab effects on memory and regulatory T cells. Per sample, 75,000 to 100,000 TCR templates underwent assay. Method: immunoSEQ multiplex PCR; TCRdb's copy keeps in-frame clones and lacks some. The repertoire has some 100,000 clones, 93% of them found once; the top ten carry under 8.5%. Concerning this clone itself: The antigen remains unidentified.

The CDR3 is 14 residues long. Trimming stripped 0 bases from V and 2 bases from J, with 9 bases between. The germline gives CDR1 SGHDT, CDR2 YYEEEE. Study results and caveats: A naive or memory phenotype could not be assigned to roughly 80-95% of the proliferating CD4+ or CD8+ clones. In the presence of siplizumab, alloreactive sequences traceable to unstimulated CD4+ memory cells were significantly reduced. Controls showed an average of around 25% Treg-derived mappable alloreactive CD4+ clones, while siplizumab showed around 73%.

The chain employs TRBV5-6 and TRBJ2-7; D unresolved. The receptor's source is a human donor in good health. The specimen was CD8+ T cells sorted from blood. CDR3 loop: CASSLGGQTYEQYF. The CDR3 bases are TGTGCCAGCAGCTTGGGAGGCCAGACCTACGAGCAGTACTTC.